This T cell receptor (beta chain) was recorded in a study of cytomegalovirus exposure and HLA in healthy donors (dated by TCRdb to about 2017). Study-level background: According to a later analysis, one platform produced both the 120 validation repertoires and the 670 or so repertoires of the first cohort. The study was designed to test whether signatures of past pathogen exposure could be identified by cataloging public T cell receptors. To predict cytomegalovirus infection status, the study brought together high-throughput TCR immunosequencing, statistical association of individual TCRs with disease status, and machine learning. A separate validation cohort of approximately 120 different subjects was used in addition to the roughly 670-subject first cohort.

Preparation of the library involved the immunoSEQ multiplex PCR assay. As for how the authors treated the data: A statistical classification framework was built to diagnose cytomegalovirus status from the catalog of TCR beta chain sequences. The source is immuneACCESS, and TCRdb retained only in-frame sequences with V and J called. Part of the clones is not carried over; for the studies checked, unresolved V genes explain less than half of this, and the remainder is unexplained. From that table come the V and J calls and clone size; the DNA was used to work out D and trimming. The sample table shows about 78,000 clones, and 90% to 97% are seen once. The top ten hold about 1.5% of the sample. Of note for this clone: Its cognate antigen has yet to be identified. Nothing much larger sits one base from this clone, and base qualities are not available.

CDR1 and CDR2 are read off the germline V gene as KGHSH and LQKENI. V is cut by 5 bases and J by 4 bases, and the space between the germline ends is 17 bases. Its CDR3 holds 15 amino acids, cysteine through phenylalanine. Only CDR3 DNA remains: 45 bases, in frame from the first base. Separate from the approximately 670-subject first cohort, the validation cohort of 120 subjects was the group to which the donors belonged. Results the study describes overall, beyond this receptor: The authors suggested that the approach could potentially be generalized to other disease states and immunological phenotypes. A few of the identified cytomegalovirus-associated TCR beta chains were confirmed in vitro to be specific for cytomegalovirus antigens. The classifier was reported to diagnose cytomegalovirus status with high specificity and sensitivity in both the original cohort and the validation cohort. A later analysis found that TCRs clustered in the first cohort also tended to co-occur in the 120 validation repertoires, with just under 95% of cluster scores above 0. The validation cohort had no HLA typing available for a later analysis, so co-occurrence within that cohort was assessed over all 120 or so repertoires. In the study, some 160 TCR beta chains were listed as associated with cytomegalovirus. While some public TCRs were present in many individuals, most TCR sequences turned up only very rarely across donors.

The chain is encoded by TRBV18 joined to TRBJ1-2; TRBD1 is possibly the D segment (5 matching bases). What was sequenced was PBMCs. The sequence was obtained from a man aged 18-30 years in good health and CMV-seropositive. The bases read TGTGCCAGCTCAAGACTTGTACAGGAGACCTATGGCTACACCTTC. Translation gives CASSRLVQETYGYTF. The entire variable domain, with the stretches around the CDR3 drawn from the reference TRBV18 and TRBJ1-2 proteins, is NAGVMQNPRHLVRRRGQEARLRCSPMKGHSHVYWYRQLPEEGLKFMVYLQKENIIDESGMPKERFSAEFPKEGPSILRIQQVVRGDSAAYFCASSRLVQETYGYTFGSGTRLTVV.